This T cell receptor (beta chain) was observed in a study of T cells after posttransplantation cyclophosphamide (dated by TCRdb to 2015 to 2016). About the full investigation: T cell repertoire reconstitution was tracked by TRB sequencing after myeloablative bone marrow transplantation in which posttransplantation cyclophosphamide was used as GVHD prophylaxis. Blood from every one of the 30 to 35 PTCy patients who had 1-year posttransplant specimens underwent TRB sequencing. Samples from approximately 37 PTCy-treated patients, along with samples from about 17 of their related bone marrow donors, underwent antigen receptor sequencing. Public TRB sequences were searched against a database of over 3,600 sequences associated with responses to pathogens, tumor antigens, self-antigens and alloantigens. TRB sequencing was also done on up to about 3 additional blood samples from 2 to 5.2 years after transplant in 3 patients, and on pretransplant blood from several patients. Because TRA and TRB clonality were tightly correlated in roughly 10 samples, subsequent TCR analyses were focused on TRB only. Points the paper makes about the study in general: At 1-2 months, donor-recipient similarity was low but rose over the first year, and the later blood repertoires were often dominated by donor CD8+ memory clones. The TRB repertoires of T cells infiltrating skin or the GI tract showed only limited overlap with the TRB repertoires found in blood. Across approximately 45 patients, recipient CMV seropositivity and CMV reactivation were highly associated with TRB clonality; PTCy diversity was similar to CNI/methotrexate controls.

A single count supports this clone. No antigen is known for it. No much larger clone is present one base from it, and per-base qualities are unavailable. Related bone marrow donors provided peripheral blood samples on the day of marrow donation. Peripheral blood and bone marrow mononuclear cells were isolated by Ficoll-Hypaque density centrifugation and were cryopreserved. The V end gives up 3 bases and the J end 2 bases, leaving 4 bases in the junction not matched to a gene. For CDR1 and CDR2, the germline V gene lists MRHNA and SNTAGT. From the cysteine through the phenylalanine, the CDR3 covers 15 amino acids. Only CDR3 DNA is held: 45 bases, read in frame from base 1. Genomic DNA was the input for TRB sequencing, which was run either with the immunoSEQ assay at survey resolution or with the hsTCRB kit. Per the authors' processing: The immunoSEQ software was used for initial read processing, and the LymphoSeq R package was used for repertoire analyses. For each TRB dataset, clonality was calculated as 1 minus normalized Shannon entropy, and the Gini coefficient was computed as well. To infer phenotypes in unsorted samples, TRB sequences from sorted subsets of the recipient or donor were mapped onto unsorted samples from the same recipient. TCRdb obtained this table from immuneACCESS and retained in-frame rearrangements with V and J assigned. These tables miss some clones; where compared with another copy, unresolved V genes account for less than half of the shortfall, and the remainder is unexplained. D and trimming were read from the DNA, whereas the V and J calls and clone size are those reported in that table. This sample lists approximately 45,000 clones; about 91% were detected once. 3% to 3.5% of the sample is taken by the ten largest.

The TCR originated in a woman aged 45-59 years in good health and a related stem cell transplant donor. Sequencing used PBMCs. The chain is assembled from TRBV6-4 and TRBJ2-1; 7 bases in between match TRBD2. CDR3 sequence: CASSELAGPYNEQFF. The nucleotide sequence is TGTGCCAGCAGTGAATTAGCGGGCCCCTACAATGAGCAGTTCTTC.